This passage covers 9 T cell receptor beta chains from one sample sequenced in a study of cytomegalovirus exposure and HLA in healthy donors. 60 Vbeta and 13 Jbeta primers were used in PCR. TCRdb's table, derived via immunoSEQ multiplex PCR, lists solely in-frame clones and lacks some. The top ten clones hold 5% to 6% of a sample with 240,000 or so clones, about 81% of them seen once. Input material: PBMCs. These receptor sequences come from a woman aged 40 to 55 in good health and CMV-seropositive.

In this sample, this clone turned up a few times. CDR3 residues: CSVETGIANYGYTF. Here the CDR3 DNA reads TGCAGCGTCGAGACAGGGATCGCGAACTATGGCTACACCTTC. The V gene is TRBV29-1, the J gene TRBJ1-2, with 7 bases lining up with TRBD1. V trimming: 6 bases; J trimming: 2 bases; junction bases outside the gene matches: 9. Germline-derived CDR1 and CDR2 are SQVTM and ANQGSEA. CDR3 length equals 14 residues. The full variable domain, with the rest looked up from reference TRBV29-1 and TRBJ1-2, is SAVISQKPSRDICQRGTSLTIQCQVDSQVTMMFWYRQQPGQSLTLIATANQGSEATYESGFVIDKFPISRPNLTFSTLTVSNMSPEDSSIYLCSVETGIANYGYTFGSGTRLTVV.

The chain combines TRBV27 with TRBJ1-3, with 7 bases that match TRBD1. The CDR3 has 16 residues. Germline loops: CDR1 MNHEY, CDR2 SMNVEV (reference sequence). The V and J ends lost 4 bases and 4 bases, in that order; junction bases with no gene match: 10. The DNA for the CDR3 is TGTGCCAGCAGTTCGACCACAGGGGTGGGAGGAAACACCATATATTTT. Translation gives CASSSTTGVGGNTIYF.

The CDR3 sequence is CASSTETGITNEKLFF. In DNA, the CDR3 is TGTGCCAGTAGTACGGAGACAGGGATAACTAATGAAAAACTGTTTTTT. This sequence joins TRBV19 and TRBJ1-4, with 7 bases that match TRBD1. CDR1 and CDR2 from the germline V gene are LNHDA and SQIVND (reference sequence). J lost 1 base, V lost 4 bases, and 6 bases had no gene match. CDR3 length: 16 residues.

About this clone itself: The junction shows a germline mismatch at one end, possibly a read error. V and J are TRBV7-9 and TRBJ1-4; no firm D call. CDR3 size: 13 residues. Germline V gene data show CDR1 as SEHNR and CDR2 as FQNEAQ (reference sequence). DNA of the CDR3: TGTTCCAGCAGCCCTCACAGTGTTGAAAAACTGTTTTTT. Its translation is CSSSPHSVEKLFF. Using reference TRBV7-9 and TRBJ1-4 for the parts outside the CDR3, the full variable domain is DTGVSQNPRHKITKRGQNVTFRCDPISEHNRLYWYRQTLGQGPEFLTYFQNEAQLEKSRLLSDRFSAERPKGSFSTLEIQRTEQGDSAMYLCSSSPHSVEKLFFGSGTQLSVL.

This clone has just a few counts. The V and J genes are TRBV6-1 and TRBJ2-7, with 9 bases matching TRBD1. Germline V gene lookup returns CDR1 MNHNS and CDR2 SASEGT. The V and J ends lost 3 bases and 1 base, in that order; junction bases with no gene match: 1. The CDR3 consists of 14 residues. The CDR3 protein is CASSETGGSYEQYF. The DNA of the CDR3 is TGTGCCAGCAGTGAGACAGGGGGGTCCTACGAGCAGTACTTC.

The chain uses TRBV19 and TRBJ1-1; D unresolved. The CDR3 length is 12 residues. In germline, CDR1 is LNHDA, CDR2 SQIVND (reference sequence). V was clipped by 5 bases and J by 5 bases, with 9 bases between them. CDR3 sequence (DNA): TGTGCCAGTAGTTTTACTCTTACTGAAGCTTTCTTT. Translation gives CASSFTLTEAFF.

This rearrangement joins TRBV7-9 to TRBJ1-5; 8 bases line up with TRBD1. CDR3 length: 15 amino acids. V gave up 5 bases and J gave up 2 bases; unmatched junction bases: 5. Germline CDR1 SEHNR, CDR2 FQNEAQ (reference sequence). Here the CDR3 DNA reads TGTGCCAGCAGCCTGGGGACAGGAGGCAATCAGCCCCAGCATTTT. Its translation is CASSLGTGGNQPQHF.

The count of this clone is one. The J gene is TRBJ1-2, the V gene TRBV7-9; 9 bases agree with TRBD1. The CDR3 has 13 residues. CDR1 is SEHNR, CDR2 FQNEAQ, per germline (reference sequence). Losses at the gene ends were 4 bases for V and 6 bases for J; bases not matched to a gene: 3. DNA for the CDR3: TGTGCCAGCAGCTCCACAGGGGGCGATGGCTACACCTTC. This translates into CASSSTGGDGYTF.

The CDR3, as DNA: TGTGCCAGCAGCTTACGGTCAGGGGGCTGGCGGGTCACCTACGAGCAGTACTTC. Encoded protein: CASSLRSGGWRVTYEQYF. The chain links TRBV13 to TRBJ2-7; TRBD1 matches at 8 bases. With 2 bases clipped from V and 2 bases from J, the junction kept 14 bases outside the gene matches. This CDR3 comprises 18 residues. Germline V gene sequence: CDR1 PRHDT, CDR2 FYEKMQ (reference sequence). The full variable domain, rest sourced from reference TRBV13 and TRBJ2-7, is AAGVIQSPRHLIKEKRETATLKCYPIPRHDTVYWYQQGPGQDPQFLISFYEKMQSDKGSIPDRFSAQQFSDYHSELNMSSLELGDSALYFCASSLRSGGWRVTYEQYFGPGTRLTVT.